The 21 T cell receptor beta chains below all came from one sample that was sequenced in a study of blood T cell repertoires in COVID-19. Assay: immunoSEQ multiplex PCR; the TCRdb copy retains only in-frame clones and omits some. The table lists approximately 82,000 clones, around 88% of them singletons, with about 14% in the top ten. The sample consisted of peripheral blood. Every receptor here comes from a man between 65 and 79 years old with active or convalescent COVID-19.

The J gene is TRBJ1-5, the V gene TRBV19, with 8 nucleotides matching TRBD1. The CDR3 length is 14 residues. The V gene's germline CDR1 is LNHDA and CDR2 SQIVND (reference sequence). After removal of 8 bases from V and 3 bases from J, the junction contained 6 bases not matched to a gene. CDR3 residues: CASRDRLNNQPQHF. For the CDR3, the DNA is TGTGCCAGTCGGGACAGGCTGAACAATCAGCCCCAGCATTTT.

This clone was seen a single time. Here the CDR3 DNA reads TGTGCCAGCAGCCCCCTTGCAACTAATGAAAAACTGTTTTTT. Residues: CASSPLATNEKLFF. The chain has TRBV5-5 and TRBJ1-4; D is undetermined. V lost 4 bases to trimming and J lost 0 bases, with 7 bases between them. This CDR3 is 14 amino acids long. Germline-derived CDR1 and CDR2 are SGHKS and YYEKEE (reference sequence).

The V and J genes are TRBV6-1 and TRBJ1-1; D unresolved. Germline CDR1 reads MNHNS; CDR2 reads SASEGT. V was shortened by 2 bases and J by 1 base, with 8 bases between the two germline ends. The CDR3 runs to 14 residues. In nucleotides, the CDR3 is TGTGCCAGCAGTGAACGGTACTCGAACACTGAAGCTTTCTTT. This translates into CASSERYSNTEAFF.

The rearrangement joins TRBV5-1 to TRBJ1-4; TRBD1 is a possible D gene (6 bases). The germline V and J ends were trimmed by 4 bases and 8 bases, with 21 bases remaining between them. The CDR3 length is 16 residues. Germline values: CDR1 SGHRS, CDR2 YFSETQ. CDR3 DNA: TGCGCCAGCAGCCCCGGGGGGCAGTCAAGGGGCGAAAAACTGTTTTTT. Protein sequence: CASSPGGQSRGEKLFF.

This clone has a handful of counts. V is TRBV6-2 or TRBV6-3 and J is TRBJ2-3; 11 bases fit TRBD1. CDR3 length equals 16 residues. J lost 4 bases, V lost 3 bases, and 6 bases had no gene match. From germline, CDR1 is MNHEY and CDR2 SVGEGT. The CDR3 spells CASSYSGQGASDTQYF. In nucleotides, the CDR3 is TGTGCCAGCAGTTATTCCGGACAGGGGGCTTCAGATACGCAGTATTTT.

DNA for the CDR3: TGTGCCAGCAGACGAAACTCTAGCGGGAGGTTTGAGACCCAGTACTTC. Translation gives CASRRNSSGRFETQYF. This chain links TRBV4-2 with TRBJ2-5, with 11 bases aligning to TRBD2. CDR1 and CDR2 from the germline V gene are LGHNA and YNFKEQ. The CDR3 is 16 amino acids. Germline trimming cut 6 bases from V and 5 bases from J; bases unmatched to any gene: 11.

The chain joins TRBV28 to TRBJ1-1; D ambiguous. Deletions cut 5 bases from V and 4 bases from J, with 17 bases between. The germline V gene encodes CDR1 MDHEN and CDR2 SYDVKM. The CDR3 sequence is 15 residues long. CDR3 nucleotides: TGTGCCAGCAGTGACTCATCTTCGATAGGCACTGAAGCTTTCTTT. Its translation: CASSDSSSIGTEAFF.

This clone came up once. The chain employs TRBV6-4 and TRBJ1-2, with D tentatively TRBD1 (5 bases). The CDR3 has 15 residues. Trimming pared 3 bases from V and 4 bases from J, leaving 15 bases between. Germline assignment: CDR1 MRHNA and CDR2 SNTAGT. Here the CDR3 reads CASSEVQGEGYGYTF. The DNA of the CDR3 is TGTGCCAGCAGTGAGGTCCAGGGTGAAGGCTATGGCTACACCTTC.

This clone was observed a single time. The chain carries TRBV9 and TRBJ1-4; TRBD1 agrees at 11 bases. CDR3 length: 15 residues. The germline gives CDR1 SGDLS, CDR2 YYNGEE. J gave up 5 bases and V 0 bases, and 0 bases lay outside the gene matches. The CDR3 bases are TGTGCCAGCAGCGTAGGGACAGGGGGCAATGAAAAACTGTTTTTT. This sequence encodes CASSVGTGGNEKLFF. Full variable domain (outside the CDR3, taken from reference TRBV9 and TRBJ1-4): DSGVTQTPKHLITATGQRVTLRCSPRSGDLSVYWYQQSLDQGLQFLIQYYNGEERAKGNILERFSAQQFPDLHSELNLSSLELGDSALYFCASSVGTGGNEKLFFGSGTQLSVL.

The chain combines TRBV6-2 or TRBV6-3 with TRBJ2-7, with D possibly matching TRBD1 (6 bases). V lost 5 bases to trimming and J lost 6 bases, with 17 bases between them. This CDR3 contains 14 residues. CDR1 is MNHEY and CDR2 is SVGEGT in the germline V gene. The CDR3 nucleotides are TGTGCCAGCAGTCCGCTCCAGGGGATCGGCGAGCAGTACTTC. This codes for CASSPLQGIGEQYF.

The chain carries TRBV29-1 and TRBJ2-1; 7 nucleotides match TRBD1. Trimming cost V 3 bases and J 16 bases; bases outside gene matches: 9. From germline, CDR1 is SQVTM and CDR2 ANQGSEA. This CDR3 is 11 amino acids long. CDR3 sequence reads: CSVDRGLTRFF. DNA of the CDR3: TGCAGCGTTGATAGGGGGCTTACTCGTTTCTTC.

The gene calls are TRBV18 and TRBJ2-7; D is perhaps TRBD1 (5 bases). V shed 1 base and J shed 3 bases, with 16 bases lying between them. The CDR3 runs 16 residues. Looked up from germline, CDR1 is KGHSH and CDR2 is LQKENI. The CDR3 sequence is CASSPQEGATFYEQYF. CDR3 coding DNA: TGTGCCAGCTCACCACAGGAAGGGGCCACATTCTACGAGCAGTACTTC.

For the CDR3, the DNA is TGCAGCGTTGAGGCTAGCGGGAGCGCAGATACGCAGTATTTT. Protein sequence: CSVEASGSADTQYF. The chain employs TRBV29-1 and TRBJ2-3, with 10 positions matching TRBD2. The V gene end was trimmed by 3 bases and the J gene end by 4 bases; junction bases not matched to a gene: 4. The CDR3 loop spans 14 amino acids. Germline V gives CDR1 SQVTM, CDR2 ANQGSEA.

The chain has TRBV7-9 and TRBJ1-1; D uncertain. Deletions cut 2 bases from V and 7 bases from J, with 14 bases between. CDR3 size: 14 residues. Germline assignment: CDR1 SEHNR and CDR2 FQNEAQ (reference sequence). This CDR3 reads CASSLRTDSNEAFF. The DNA for the CDR3 is TGTGCCAGCAGCTTACGTACAGATAGTAATGAAGCTTTCTTT.

The J gene is TRBJ2-2, the V gene TRBV7-8; 8 bases are shared with TRBD2. The CDR3 is made up of 17 amino acids. J lost 0 bases, V lost 4 bases, and 7 bases had no gene match. Germline V gene lookup returns CDR1 SGHVS and CDR2 FQNEAQ. The CDR3 reads CASSSVAGSANTGELFF. The CDR3 DNA reads as TGTGCCAGCAGCTCCGTAGCGGGATCTGCGAACACCGGGGAGCTGTTTTTT.

This clone appeared once. CDR3 region: CASTDHRTGNYGYTF. CDR3 bases: TGTGCCAGCACGGACCACCGGACAGGGAACTATGGCTACACCTTC. The rearrangement links TRBV28 to TRBJ1-2; 8 bases fit TRBD1. Trimming took 7 bases from V and 2 from J; bases not matched to a gene: 9. The germline CDR1 and CDR2 sequences are MDHEN and SYDVKM. The CDR3 contains 15 residues.

The CDR3 sequence is CASRRDVHGRTEAFF. CDR3 bases: TGCGCCAGCAGACGAGATGTACACGGGAGGACTGAAGCTTTCTTT. V and J are TRBV5-1 and TRBJ1-1; D is unresolved. CDR3 size: 15 residues. Per the germline V gene, CDR1 is SGHRS and CDR2 is YFSETQ. The germline V and J ends were trimmed by 5 bases and 5 bases, with 19 bases remaining between them. Complete variable domain (other parts from reference TRBV5-1 and TRBJ1-1): KAGVTQTPRYLIKTRGQQVTLSCSPISGHRSVSWYQQTPGQGLQFLFEYFSETQRNKGNFPGRFSGRQFSNSRSEMNVSTLELGDSALYLCASRRDVHGRTEAFFGQGTRLTVV.

This clone appeared once. CDR3 DNA sequence: TGTGCCAGCAGTGTCAGGGGGCCTGAGCAGTTCTTC. Translated: CASSVRGPEQFF. The chain uses TRBV6-2 or TRBV6-3 and TRBJ2-1; TRBD1 matches at 8 bases. The CDR3 consists of 12 residues. Germline CDR1 and CDR2: MNHEY and SVGEGT. V shed 5 bases, J shed 9 bases, and the junction held 3 bases outside the gene matches.

This clone was counted ten times or more. V gene TRBV2 combines with J gene TRBJ2-1; 13 bases are shared with TRBD2. Germline assignment: CDR1 SNHLY and CDR2 FYNNEI. Trimming took 4 bases from V and 3 from J; bases not matched to a gene: 6. The CDR3 extends over 17 amino acids. CDR3 sequence: CASSGSGLAGFYNEQFF. In DNA form, the CDR3 reads TGTGCCAGCAGTGGTTCGGGACTAGCGGGATTCTACAATGAGCAGTTCTTC.

The chain is built from TRBV12-3 or TRBV12-4 and TRBJ1-3; maybe TRBD1 (5 bases). The CDR3 has 13 residues. V was shortened by 6 bases and J by 4 bases, with 10 bases between the two germline ends. The CDR3 DNA sequence: TGTGCCAGCAGCCTCGGGGGGGGAAACACCATATATTTT. This translates into CASSLGGGNTIYF.

Concerning this clone: At one boundary the junction diverges from the germline segment, which might be a read error. The chain recombines TRBV20-1 with TRBJ1-4; tentative D call: TRBD1 (5 bases). The V gene's germline CDR1 is DFQATT and CDR2 SNEGSKA (reference sequence). This CDR3 comprises 11 residues. The CDR3 loop reads CSARTSLDTHF. As DNA, the CDR3 is TGCAGTGCGAGGACCTCGTTGGACACCCACTTT.